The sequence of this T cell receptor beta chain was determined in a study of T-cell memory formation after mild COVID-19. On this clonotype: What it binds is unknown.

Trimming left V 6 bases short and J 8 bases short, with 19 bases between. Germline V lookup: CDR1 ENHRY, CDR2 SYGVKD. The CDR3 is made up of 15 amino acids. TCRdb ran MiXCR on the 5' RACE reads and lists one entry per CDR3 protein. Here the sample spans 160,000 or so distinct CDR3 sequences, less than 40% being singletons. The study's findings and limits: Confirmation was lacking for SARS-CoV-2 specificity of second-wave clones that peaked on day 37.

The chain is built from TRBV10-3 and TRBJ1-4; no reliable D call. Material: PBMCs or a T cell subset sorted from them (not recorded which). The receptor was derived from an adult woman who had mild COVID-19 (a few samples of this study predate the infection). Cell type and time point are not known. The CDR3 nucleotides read TGTGCCATCAGCCAGACCGGAGCGGGTGGGGAAAAACTGTTTTTT. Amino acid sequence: CAISQTGAGGEKLFF.